The sequence of this T cell receptor (beta chain) was determined in a study of siplizumab effects on memory and regulatory T cells. The CDR3 covers 17 residues. Deletions cut 4 bases from V and 4 bases from J, with 23 bases between. Germline loops: CDR1 SGHNT, CDR2 YYREEE (reference sequence). The protocol was immunoSEQ multiplex PCR, while the TCRdb copy is restricted to in-frame clones and leaves out a portion. The data show 85,000 to 130,000 clones, 85% to 95% seen once. The specimen sequenced was Tregs sorted from blood. The genes are TRBV5-4 and TRBJ1-1; D gene unclear. The sequence came from a human donor in good health. This chain's CDR3 is CASSIPASRGMGTEAFF. Here the CDR3 DNA reads TGTGCCAGCAGCATTCCCGCAAGTCGGGGAATGGGCACTGAAGCTTTCTTT. Full variable domain (outside the CDR3, taken from reference TRBV5-4 and TRBJ1-1): ETGVTQSPTHLIKTRGQQVTLRCSSQSGHNTVSWYQQALGQGPQFIFQYYREEENGRGNFPPRFSGLQFPNYSSELNVNALELDDSALYLCASSIPASRGMGTEAFFGQGTRLTVV.